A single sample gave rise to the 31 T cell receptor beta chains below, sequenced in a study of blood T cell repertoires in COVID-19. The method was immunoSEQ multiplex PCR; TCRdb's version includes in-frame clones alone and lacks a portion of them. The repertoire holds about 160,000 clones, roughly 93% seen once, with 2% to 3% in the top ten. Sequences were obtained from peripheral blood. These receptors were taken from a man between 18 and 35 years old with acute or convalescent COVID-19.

Here the CDR3 DNA reads TGTGCCAGCAGCCCGACTAGCGGGAGAGAATTCGGGGAGCTGTTTTTT. Its translation is CASSPTSGREFGELFF. The rearrangement links TRBV7-9 to TRBJ2-2; TRBD2 matches 12 bases. From germline, CDR1 is SEHNR and CDR2 FQNEAQ (reference sequence). J lost 7 bases, V lost 5 bases, and 8 bases had no gene match. This CDR3 spans 16 amino acids.

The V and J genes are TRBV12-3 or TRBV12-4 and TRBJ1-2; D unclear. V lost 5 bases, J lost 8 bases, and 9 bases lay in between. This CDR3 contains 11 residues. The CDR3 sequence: CASSKGRGYTF. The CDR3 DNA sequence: TGTGCCAGCAGTAAAGGGAGGGGCTACACCTTC.

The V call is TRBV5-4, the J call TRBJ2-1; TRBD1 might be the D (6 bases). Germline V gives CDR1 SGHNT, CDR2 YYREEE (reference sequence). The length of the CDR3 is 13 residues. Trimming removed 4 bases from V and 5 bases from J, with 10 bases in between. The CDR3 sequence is CASSETGNNEQFF. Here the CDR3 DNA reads TGTGCCAGCAGCGAAACAGGGAACAATGAGCAGTTCTTC.

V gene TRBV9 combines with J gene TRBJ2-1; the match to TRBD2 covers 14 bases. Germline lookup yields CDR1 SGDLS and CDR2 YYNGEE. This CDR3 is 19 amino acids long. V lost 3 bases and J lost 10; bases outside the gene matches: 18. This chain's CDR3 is CASSDPGTSGGRREGEQFF. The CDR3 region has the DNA TGTGCCAGCAGCGACCCCGGGACTAGCGGGGGCCGCCGGGAAGGGGAGCAGTTCTTC.

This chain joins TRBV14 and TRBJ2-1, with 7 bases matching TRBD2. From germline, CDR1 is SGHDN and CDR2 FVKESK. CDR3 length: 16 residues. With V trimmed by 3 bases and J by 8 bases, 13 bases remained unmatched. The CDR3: CASSQYGGSGRDEQFF. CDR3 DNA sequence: TGTGCCAGCAGCCAGTACGGGGGGAGTGGGAGGGATGAGCAGTTCTTC.

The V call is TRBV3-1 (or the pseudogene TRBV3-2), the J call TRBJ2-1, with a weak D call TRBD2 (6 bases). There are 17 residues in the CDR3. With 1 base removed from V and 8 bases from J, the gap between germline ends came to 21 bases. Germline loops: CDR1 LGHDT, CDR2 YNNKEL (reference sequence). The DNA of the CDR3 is TGTGCCAGCAGCCAAGTCGCTGGTAGCGGACCGCAAGATGAGCAGTTCTTC. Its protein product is CASSQVAGSGPQDEQFF.

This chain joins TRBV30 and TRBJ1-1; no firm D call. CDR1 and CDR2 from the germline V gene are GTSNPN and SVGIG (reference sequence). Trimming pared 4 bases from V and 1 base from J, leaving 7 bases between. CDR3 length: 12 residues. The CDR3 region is CAWNRPNTEAFF. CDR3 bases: TGTGCCTGGAACAGACCGAACACTGAAGCTTTCTTT.

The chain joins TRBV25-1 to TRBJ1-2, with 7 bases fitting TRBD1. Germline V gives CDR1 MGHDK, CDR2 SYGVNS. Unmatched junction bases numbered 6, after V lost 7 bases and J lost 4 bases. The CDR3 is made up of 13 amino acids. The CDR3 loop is CASTWTGLYGYTF. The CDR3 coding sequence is TGTGCCAGCACCTGGACAGGCCTCTATGGCTACACCTTC.

The CDR3 spells CASSALDRAYTF. For the CDR3, the DNA is TGTGCCAGTAGTGCCCTAGACAGGGCCTACACCTTC. The genes are TRBV19 and TRBJ1-2, with 7 bases identical to TRBD1. Germline assignment: CDR1 LNHDA and CDR2 SQIVND (reference sequence). This CDR3 has 12 residues. The trim removed 5 bases at V and 10 bases at J, leaving 7 bases unmatched. The full variable domain, rest sourced from reference TRBV19 and TRBJ1-2, is DGGITQSPKYLFRKEGQNVTLSCEQNLNHDAMYWYRQDPGQGLRLIYYSQIVNDFQKGDIAEGYSVSREKKESFPLTVTSAQKNPTAFYLCASSALDRAYTFGSGTRLTVV.

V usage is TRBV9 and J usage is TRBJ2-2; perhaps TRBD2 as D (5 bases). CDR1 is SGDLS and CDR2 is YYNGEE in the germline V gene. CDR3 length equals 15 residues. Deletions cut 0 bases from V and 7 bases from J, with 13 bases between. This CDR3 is CASSVVGELGGELFF. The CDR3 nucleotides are TGTGCCAGCAGCGTAGTCGGGGAGCTCGGCGGGGAGCTGTTTTTT.

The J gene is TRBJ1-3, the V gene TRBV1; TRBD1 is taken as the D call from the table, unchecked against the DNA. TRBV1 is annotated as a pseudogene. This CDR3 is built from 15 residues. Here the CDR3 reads CTSSPGTGIVNTIYF. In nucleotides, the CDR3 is TGCACCAGCAGCCCAGGGACAGGGATAGTAAACACCATATATTTT.

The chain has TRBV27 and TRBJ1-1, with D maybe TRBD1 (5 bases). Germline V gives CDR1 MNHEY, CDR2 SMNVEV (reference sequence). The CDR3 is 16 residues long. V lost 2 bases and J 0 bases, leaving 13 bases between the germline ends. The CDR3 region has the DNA TGTGCCAGCAGTTTAGGTCGAAACAGGATGAACACTGAAGCTTTCTTT. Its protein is CASSLGRNRMNTEAFF.

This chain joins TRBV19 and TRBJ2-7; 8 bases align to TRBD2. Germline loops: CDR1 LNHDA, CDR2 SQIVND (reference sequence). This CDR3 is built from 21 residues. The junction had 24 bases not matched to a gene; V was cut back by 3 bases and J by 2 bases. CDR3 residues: CASSIAFVRLASPDVTYEQYF. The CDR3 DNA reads TGTGCCAGTAGTATCGCCTTCGTGAGACTAGCGTCCCCCGACGTCACCTACGAGCAGTACTTC.

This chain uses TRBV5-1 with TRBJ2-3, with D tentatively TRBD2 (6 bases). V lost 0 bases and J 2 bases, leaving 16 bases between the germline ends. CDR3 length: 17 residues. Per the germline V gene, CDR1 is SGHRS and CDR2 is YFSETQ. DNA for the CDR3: TGCGCCAGCAGCTTGGTACCCTTGACGGGAGACACAGATACGCAGTATTTT. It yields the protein CASSLVPLTGDTDTQYF.

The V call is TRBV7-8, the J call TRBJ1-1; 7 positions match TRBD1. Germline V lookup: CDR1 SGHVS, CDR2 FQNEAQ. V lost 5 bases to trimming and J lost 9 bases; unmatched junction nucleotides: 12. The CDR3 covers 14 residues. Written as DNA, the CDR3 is TGTGCCAGCAGCCTCCTATTTGATAGGGGGCAAGCTTTCTTT. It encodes CASSLLFDRGQAFF.

The CDR3 is CASSQLAGSHTDTQYF. As DNA, the CDR3 is TGTGCCAGCAGCCAACTAGCGGGGTCACACACAGATACGCAGTATTTT. This chain uses TRBV14 with TRBJ2-3, with 9 bases lining up with TRBD2. Germline loops: CDR1 SGHDN, CDR2 FVKESK. The V and J ends lost 2 bases and 2 bases, in that order; junction bases with no gene match: 5. The length of the CDR3 is 16 residues.

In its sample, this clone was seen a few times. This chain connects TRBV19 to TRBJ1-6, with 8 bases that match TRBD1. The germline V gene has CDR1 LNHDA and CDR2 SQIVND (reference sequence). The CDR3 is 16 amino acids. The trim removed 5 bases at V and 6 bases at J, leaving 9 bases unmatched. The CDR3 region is CASSARQGSGNSPLHF. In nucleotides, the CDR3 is TGTGCCAGTAGTGCCCGACAGGGGAGTGGTAATTCACCCCTCCACTTT.

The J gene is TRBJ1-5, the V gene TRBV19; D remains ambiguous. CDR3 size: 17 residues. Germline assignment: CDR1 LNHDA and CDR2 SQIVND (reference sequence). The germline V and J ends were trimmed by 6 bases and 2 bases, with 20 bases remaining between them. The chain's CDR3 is CASRIVPAGVGNQPQHF. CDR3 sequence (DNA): TGTGCCAGTAGGATCGTACCGGCAGGCGTCGGCAATCAGCCCCAGCATTTT. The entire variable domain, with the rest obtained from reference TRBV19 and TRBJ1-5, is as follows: DGGITQSPKYLFRKEGQNVTLSCEQNLNHDAMYWYRQDPGQGLRLIYYSQIVNDFQKGDIAEGYSVSREKKESFPLTVTSAQKNPTAFYLCASRIVPAGVGNQPQHFGDGTRLSIL.

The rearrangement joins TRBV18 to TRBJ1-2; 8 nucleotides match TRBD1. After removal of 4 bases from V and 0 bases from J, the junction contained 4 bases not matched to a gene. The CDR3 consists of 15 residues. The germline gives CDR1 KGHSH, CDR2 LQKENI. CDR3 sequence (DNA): TGTGCCAGCTCACTTCAGGGGGCCGCTAACTATGGCTACACCTTC. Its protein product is CASSLQGAANYGYTF.

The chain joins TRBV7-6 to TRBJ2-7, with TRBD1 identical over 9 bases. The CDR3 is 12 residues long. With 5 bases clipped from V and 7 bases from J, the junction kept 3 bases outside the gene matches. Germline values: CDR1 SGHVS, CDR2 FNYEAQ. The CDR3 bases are TGTGCCAGCAGCGCGACAGGGGGAGAGCAGTACTTC. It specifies CASSATGGEQYF.

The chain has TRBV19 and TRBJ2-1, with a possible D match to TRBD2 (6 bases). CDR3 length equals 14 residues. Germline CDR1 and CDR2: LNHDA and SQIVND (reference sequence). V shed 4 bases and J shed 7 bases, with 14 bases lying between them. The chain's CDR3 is CASSKLAGSNEQFF. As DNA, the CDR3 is TGTGCCAGTAGTAAACTAGCCGGGAGTAATGAGCAGTTCTTC.

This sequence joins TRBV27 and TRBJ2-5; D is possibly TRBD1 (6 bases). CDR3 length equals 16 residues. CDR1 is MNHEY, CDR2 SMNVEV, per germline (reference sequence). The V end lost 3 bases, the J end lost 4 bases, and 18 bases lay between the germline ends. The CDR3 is CASSFAATRGGETQYF. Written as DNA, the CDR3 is TGTGCCAGCAGTTTCGCGGCCACAAGAGGGGGAGAGACCCAGTACTTC.

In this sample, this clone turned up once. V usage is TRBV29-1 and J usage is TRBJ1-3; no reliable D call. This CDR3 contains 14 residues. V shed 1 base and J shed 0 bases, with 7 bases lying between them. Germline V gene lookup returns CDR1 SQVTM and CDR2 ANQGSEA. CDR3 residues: CSVEVFGSGNTIYF. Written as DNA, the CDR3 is TGCAGCGTTGAAGTGTTCGGCTCTGGAAACACCATATATTTT. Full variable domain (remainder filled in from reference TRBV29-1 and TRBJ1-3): SAVISQKPSRDICQRGTSLTIQCQVDSQVTMMFWYRQQPGQSLTLIATANQGSEATYESGFVIDKFPISRPNLTFSTLTVSNMSPEDSSIYLCSVEVFGSGNTIYFGEGSWLTVV.

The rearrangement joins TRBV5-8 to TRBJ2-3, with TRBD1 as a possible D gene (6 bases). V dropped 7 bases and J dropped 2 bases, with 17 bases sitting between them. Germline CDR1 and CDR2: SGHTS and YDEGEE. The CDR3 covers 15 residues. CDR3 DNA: TGTGCCAGCCGTGCCGAGACAGGTCACACAGATACGCAGTATTTT. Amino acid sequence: CASRAETGHTDTQYF.

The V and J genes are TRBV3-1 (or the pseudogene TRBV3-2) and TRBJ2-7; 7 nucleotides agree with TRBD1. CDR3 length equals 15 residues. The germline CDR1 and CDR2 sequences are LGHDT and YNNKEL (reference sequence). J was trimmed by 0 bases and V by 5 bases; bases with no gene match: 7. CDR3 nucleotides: TGTGCCAGCAGCATGGGACAGCTTCTCTCCTACGAGCAGTACTTC. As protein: CASSMGQLLSYEQYF.

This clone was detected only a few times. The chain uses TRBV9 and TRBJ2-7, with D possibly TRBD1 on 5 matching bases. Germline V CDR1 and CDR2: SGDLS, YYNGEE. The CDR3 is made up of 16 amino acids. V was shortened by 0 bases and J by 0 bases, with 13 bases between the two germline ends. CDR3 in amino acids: CASSVAVQAISYEQYF. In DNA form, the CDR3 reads TGTGCCAGCAGCGTAGCTGTACAGGCGATCTCCTACGAGCAGTACTTC.

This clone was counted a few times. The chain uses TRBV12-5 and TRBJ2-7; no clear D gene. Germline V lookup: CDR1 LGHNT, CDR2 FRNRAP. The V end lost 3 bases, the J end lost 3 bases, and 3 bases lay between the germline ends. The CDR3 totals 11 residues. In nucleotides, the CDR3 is TGTGCTAGTGGTTTTAACTACGAGCAGTACTTC. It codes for CASGFNYEQYF. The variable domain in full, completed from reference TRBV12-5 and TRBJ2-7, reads DARVTQTPRHKVTEMGQEVTMRCQPILGHNTVFWYRQTMMQGLELLAYFRNRAPLDDSGMPKDRFSAEMPDATLATLKIQPSEPRDSAVYFCASGFNYEQYFGPGTRLTVT.

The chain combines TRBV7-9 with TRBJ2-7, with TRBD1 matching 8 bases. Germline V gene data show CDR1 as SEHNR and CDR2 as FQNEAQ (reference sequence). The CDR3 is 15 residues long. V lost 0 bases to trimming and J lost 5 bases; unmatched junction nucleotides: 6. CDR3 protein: CASSLAQGANNEQYF. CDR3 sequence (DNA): TGTGCCAGCAGCTTAGCGCAGGGGGCGAACAACGAGCAGTACTTC.

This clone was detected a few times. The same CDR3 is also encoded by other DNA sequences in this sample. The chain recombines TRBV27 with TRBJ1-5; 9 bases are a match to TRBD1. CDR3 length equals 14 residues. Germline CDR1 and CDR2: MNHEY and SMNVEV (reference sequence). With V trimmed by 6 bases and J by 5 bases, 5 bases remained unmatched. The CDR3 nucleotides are TGTGCCAGCAGCGCAACAGGGGGCCATCAGCCCCAGCATTTT. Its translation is CASSATGGHQPQHF.

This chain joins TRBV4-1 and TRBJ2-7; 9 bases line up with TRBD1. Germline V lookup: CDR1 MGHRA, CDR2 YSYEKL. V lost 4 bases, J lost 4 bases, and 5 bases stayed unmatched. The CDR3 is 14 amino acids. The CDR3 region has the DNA TGCGCCAGCAGCCGCACAGGGGGCTGGTACGAGCAGTACTTC. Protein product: CASSRTGGWYEQYF.

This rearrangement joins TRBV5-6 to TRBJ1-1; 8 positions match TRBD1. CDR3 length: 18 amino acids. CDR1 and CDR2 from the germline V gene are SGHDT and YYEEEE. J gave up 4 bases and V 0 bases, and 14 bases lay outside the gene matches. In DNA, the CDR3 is TGTGCCAGCAGCTTGGAGGGGGTTGGCAGGGGGCGCTTCACTGAAGCTTTCTTT. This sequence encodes CASSLEGVGRGRFTEAFF. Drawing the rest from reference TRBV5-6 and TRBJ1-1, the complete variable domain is DAGVTQSPTHLIKTRGQQVTLRCSPKSGHDTVSWYQQALGQGPQFIFQYYEEEERQRGNFPDRFSGHQFPNYSSELNVNALLLGDSALYLCASSLEGVGRGRFTEAFFGQGTRLTVV.